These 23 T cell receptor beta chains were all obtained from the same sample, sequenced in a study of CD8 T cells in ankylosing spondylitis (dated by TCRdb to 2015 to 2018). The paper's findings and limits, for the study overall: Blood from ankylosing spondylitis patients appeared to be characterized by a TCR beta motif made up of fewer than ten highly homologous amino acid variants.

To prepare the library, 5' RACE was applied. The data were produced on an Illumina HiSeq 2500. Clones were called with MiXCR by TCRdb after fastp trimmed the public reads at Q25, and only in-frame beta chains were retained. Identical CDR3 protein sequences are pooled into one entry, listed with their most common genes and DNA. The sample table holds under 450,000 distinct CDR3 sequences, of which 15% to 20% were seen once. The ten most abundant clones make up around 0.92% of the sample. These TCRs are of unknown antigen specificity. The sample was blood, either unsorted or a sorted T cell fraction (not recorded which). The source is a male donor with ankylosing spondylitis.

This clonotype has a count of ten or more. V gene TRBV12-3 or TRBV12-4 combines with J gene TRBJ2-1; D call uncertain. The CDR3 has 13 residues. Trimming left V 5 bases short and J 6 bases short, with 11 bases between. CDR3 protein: CASSPTVINEQFF. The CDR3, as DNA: TGTGCCAGCAGTCCCACAGTTATCAATGAGCAGTTCTTC.

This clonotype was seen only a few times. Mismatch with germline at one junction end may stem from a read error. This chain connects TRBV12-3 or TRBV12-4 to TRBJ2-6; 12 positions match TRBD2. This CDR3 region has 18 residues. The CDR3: CASCLTLAGGSGANVLTF. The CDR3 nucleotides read TGTGCCAGCTGTTTAACCCTAGCGGGAGGGTCTGGGGCCAACGTCCTGACTTTC.

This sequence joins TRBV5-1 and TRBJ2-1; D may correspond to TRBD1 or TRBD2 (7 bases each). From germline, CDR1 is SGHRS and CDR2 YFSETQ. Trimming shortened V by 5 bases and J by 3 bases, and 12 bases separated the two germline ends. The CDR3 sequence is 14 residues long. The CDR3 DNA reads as TGCGCCAGCAGGGGGGGGACAGTCTACAATGAGCAGTTCTTC. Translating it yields CASRGGTVYNEQFF.

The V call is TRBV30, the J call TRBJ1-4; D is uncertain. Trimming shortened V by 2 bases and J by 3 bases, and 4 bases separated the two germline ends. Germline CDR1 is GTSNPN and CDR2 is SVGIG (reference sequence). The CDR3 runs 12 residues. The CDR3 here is CAWSRSNEKLFF. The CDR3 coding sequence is TGTGCCTGGAGTAGATCTAATGAAAAACTGTTTTTT. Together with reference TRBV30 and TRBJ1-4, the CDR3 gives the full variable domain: SQTIHQWPATLVQPVGSPLSLECTVEGTSNPNLYWYRQAAGRGLQLLFYSVGIGQISSEVPQNLSASRPQDRQFILSSKKLLLSDSGFYLCAWSRSNEKLFFGSGTQLSVL.

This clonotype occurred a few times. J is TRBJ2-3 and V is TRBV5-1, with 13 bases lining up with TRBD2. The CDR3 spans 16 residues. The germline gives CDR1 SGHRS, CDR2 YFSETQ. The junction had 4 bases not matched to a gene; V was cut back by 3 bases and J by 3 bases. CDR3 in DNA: TGCGCCAGCAGCTCCATGACTAGCGGGGGGACAGATACGCAGTATTTT. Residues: CASSSMTSGGTDTQYF.

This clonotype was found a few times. Written as DNA, the CDR3 is TGCAGCGTGGACAGGGGCCATGAGCAGTTCTTC. Amino acids: CSVDRGHEQFF. This chain joins TRBV29-1 and TRBJ2-1; 9 positions match TRBD1. V shed 6 bases and J 8 bases; nucleotides not matched to a gene: 2. The CDR3 is 11 residues long. Germline V gives CDR1 SQVTM, CDR2 ANQGSEA.

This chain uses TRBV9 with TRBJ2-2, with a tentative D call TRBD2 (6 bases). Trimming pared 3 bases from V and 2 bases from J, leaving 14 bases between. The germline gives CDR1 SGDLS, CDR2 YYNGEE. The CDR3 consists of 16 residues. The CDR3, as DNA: TGTGCCAGCAGCGCCCGCGGGGTCCCCAACACCGGGGAGCTGTTTTTT. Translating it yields CASSARGVPNTGELFF.

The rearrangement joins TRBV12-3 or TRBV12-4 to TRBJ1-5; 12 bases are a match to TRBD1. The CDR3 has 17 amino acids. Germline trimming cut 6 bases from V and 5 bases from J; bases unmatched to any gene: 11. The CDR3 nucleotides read TGTGCCAGCAGCTACGATTCGGGACAGGGGGCCTATCAGCCCCAGCATTTT. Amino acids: CASSYDSGQGAYQPQHF.

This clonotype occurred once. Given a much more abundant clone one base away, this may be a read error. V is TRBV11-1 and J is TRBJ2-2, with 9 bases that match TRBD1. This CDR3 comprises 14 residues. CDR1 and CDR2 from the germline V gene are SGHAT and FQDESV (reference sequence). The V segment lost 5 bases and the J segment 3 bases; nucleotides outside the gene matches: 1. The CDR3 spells CASSGQGHTGELFF. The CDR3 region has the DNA TGTGCCAGCAGCGGACAGGGGCACACCGGGGAGCTGTTTTTT.

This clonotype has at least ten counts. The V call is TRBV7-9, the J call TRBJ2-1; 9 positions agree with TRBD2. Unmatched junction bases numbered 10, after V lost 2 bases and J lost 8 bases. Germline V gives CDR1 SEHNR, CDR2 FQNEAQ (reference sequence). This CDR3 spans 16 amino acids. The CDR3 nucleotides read TGTGCCAGCAGCTTACGACGGGCGGGGGGGCGAGATGAGCAGTTCTTC. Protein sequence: CASSLRRAGGRDEQFF.

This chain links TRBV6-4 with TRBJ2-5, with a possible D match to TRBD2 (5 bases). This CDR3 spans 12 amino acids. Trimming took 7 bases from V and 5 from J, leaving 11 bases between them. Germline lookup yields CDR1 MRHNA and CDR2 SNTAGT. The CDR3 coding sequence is TGTGCCAGCACGGGATTTGGGGAGACCCAGTACTTC. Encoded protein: CASTGFGETQYF.

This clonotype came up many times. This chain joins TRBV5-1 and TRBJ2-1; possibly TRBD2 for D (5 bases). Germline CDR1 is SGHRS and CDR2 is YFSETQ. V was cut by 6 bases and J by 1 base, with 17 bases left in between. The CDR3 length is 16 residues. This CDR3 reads CASTLSGILSYNEQFF. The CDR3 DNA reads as TGCGCCAGCACTTTATCCGGGATCCTTTCCTACAATGAGCAGTTCTTC.

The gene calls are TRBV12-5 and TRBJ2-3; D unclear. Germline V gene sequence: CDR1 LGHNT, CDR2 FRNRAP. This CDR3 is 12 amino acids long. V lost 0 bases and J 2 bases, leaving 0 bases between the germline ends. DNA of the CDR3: TGTGCTAGTGGTTTGGTCACAGATACGCAGTATTTT. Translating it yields CASGLVTDTQYF.

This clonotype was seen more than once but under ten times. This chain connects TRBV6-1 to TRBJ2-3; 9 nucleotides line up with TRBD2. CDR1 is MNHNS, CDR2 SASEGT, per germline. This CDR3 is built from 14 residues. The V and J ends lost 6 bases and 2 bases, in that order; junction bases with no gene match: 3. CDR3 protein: CASRRLADTDTQYF. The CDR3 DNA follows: TGTGCCAGCAGGCGACTAGCGGACACAGATACGCAGTATTTT.

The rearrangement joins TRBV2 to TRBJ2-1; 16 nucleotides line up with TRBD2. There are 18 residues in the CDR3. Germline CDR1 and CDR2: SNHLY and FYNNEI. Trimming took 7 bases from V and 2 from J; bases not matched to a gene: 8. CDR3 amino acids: CASTKLGTSGGAYNEQFF. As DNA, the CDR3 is TGTGCCAGCACTAAACTTGGGACTAGCGGGGGGGCCTACAATGAGCAGTTCTTC.

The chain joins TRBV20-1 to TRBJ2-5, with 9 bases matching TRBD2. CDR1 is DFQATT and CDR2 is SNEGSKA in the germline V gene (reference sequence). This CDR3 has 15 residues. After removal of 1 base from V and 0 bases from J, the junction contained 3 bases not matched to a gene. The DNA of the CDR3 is TGCAGTGCTAGAGGGTCTAGCGGGAACCAAGAGACCCAGTACTTC. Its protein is CSARGSSGNQETQYF.

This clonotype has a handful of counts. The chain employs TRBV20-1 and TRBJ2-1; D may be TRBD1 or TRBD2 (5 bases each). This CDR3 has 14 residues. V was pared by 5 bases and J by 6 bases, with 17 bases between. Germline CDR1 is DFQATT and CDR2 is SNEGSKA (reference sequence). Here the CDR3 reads CSAVGTAGTNEQFF. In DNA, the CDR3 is TGCAGTGCTGTCGGGACCGCCGGTACCAATGAGCAGTTCTTC.

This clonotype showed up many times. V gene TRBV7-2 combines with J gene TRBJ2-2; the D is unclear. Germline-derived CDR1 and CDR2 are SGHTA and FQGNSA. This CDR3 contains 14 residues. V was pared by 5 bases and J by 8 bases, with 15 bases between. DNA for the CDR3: TGTGCCAGCAGCCCCGGACCCTCCAGTGGGGAGCTGTTTTTT. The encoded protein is CASSPGPSSGELFF.

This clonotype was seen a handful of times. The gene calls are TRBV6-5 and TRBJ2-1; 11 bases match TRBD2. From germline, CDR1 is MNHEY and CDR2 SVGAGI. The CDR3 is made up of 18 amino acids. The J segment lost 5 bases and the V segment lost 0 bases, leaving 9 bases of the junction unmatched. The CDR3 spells CASSYSPPGTSGHNEQFF. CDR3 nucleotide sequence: TGTGCCAGCAGTTACTCGCCGCCCGGGACTAGCGGTCACAATGAGCAGTTCTTC.

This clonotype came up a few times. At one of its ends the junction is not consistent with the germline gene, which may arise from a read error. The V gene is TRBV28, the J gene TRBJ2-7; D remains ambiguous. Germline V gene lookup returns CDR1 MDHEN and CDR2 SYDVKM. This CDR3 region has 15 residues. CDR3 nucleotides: TGTGCCACCAGTTCAGTTGCAGAGAACACCTACGAGCAGTACTTC. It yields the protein CATSSVAENTYEQYF.

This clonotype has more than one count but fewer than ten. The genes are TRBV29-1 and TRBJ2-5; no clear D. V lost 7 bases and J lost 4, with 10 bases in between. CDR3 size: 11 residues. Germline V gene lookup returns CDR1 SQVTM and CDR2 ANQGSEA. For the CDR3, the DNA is TGCAGCGCAAAGGTGGGAGAGACCCAGTACTTC. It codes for CSAKVGETQYF.

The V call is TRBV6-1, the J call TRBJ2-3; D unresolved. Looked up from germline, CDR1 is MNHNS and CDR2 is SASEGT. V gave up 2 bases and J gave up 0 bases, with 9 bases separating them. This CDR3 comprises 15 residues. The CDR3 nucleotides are TGTGCCAGCAGTGAACCGGGCCCAAGCACAGATACGCAGTATTTT. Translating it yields CASSEPGPSTDTQYF.

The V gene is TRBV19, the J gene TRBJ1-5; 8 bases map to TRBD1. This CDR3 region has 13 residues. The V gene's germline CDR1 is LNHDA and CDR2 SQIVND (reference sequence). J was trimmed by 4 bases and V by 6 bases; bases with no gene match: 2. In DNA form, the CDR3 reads TGTGCCAGTAGGGGACAGGCGAATCAGCCCCAGCATTTT. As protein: CASRGQANQPQHF.